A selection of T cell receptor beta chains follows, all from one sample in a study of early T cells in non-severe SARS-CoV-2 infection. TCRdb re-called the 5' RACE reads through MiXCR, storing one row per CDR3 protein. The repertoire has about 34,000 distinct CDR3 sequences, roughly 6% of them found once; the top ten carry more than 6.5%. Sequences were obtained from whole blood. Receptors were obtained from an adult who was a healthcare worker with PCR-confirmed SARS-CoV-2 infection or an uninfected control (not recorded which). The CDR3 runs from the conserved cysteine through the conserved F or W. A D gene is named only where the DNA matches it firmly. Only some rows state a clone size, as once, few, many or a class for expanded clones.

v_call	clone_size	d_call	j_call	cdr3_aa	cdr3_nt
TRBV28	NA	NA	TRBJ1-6	CASHGASSYNSPLHF	TGTGCCAGCCACGGGGCAAGCTCCTATAATTCACCCCTCCACTTT
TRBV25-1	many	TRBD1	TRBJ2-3	CASSASADRGGVDTQYF	TGTGCCAGCAGTGCTTCCGCGGACAGGGGAGGGGTCGATACGCAGTATTTT
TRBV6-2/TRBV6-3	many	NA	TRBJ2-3	CASSYSFTDTQYF	TGTGCCAGCAGTTACTCCTTCACAGATACGCAGTATTTT
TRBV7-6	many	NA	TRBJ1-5	CALSGVYNQPQHF	TGTGCCCTCAGCGGGGTATACAATCAGCCCCAGCATTTT
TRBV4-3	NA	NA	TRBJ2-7	CASSLHRRGSYEQYF	TGCGCCAGCAGCCTACACAGGAGGGGCTCCTACGAGCAGTACTTC
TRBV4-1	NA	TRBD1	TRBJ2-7	CASSQGPGTAYEQYF	TGCGCCAGCAGCCAAGGTCCCGGGACAGCCTACGAGCAGTACTTC
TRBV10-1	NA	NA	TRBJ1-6	CASSRDFHPSTF	NA
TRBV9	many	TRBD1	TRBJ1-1	CASSPLGQLNTEAFF	TGTGCCAGCAGCCCACTGGGACAGCTAAACACTGAAGCTTTCTTT
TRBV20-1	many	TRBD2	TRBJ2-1	CSARVASGGVSSYNEQFF	TGCAGTGCTAGAGTGGCTAGCGGGGGGGTGAGCTCCTACAATGAGCAGTTCTTC
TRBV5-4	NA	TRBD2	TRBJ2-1	CASSPLAGDYNEQFF	TGTGCCAGCAGCCCCCTAGCGGGAGACTACAATGAGCAGTTCTTC
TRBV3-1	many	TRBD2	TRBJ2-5	CASRQTSSQETQYF	TGTGCCAGCAGACAGACTAGCTCCCAAGAGACCCAGTACTTC
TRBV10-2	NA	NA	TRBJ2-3	CASSEVQASTDTQYF	TGCGCCAGCAGTGAGGTCCAGGCTAGCACAGATACGCAGTATTTT
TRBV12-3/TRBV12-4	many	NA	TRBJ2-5	CASRPGAGETQYF	TGTGCCAGCAGACCCGGGGCAGGAGAGACCCAGTACTTC
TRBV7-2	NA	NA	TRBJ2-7	CASNSFGGLGEQYF	TGTGCCAGCAACTCCTTCGGGGGCCTGGGCGAGCAGTACTTC
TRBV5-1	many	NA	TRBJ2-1	CASSSGTQIRNEQFF	TGCGCCAGCAGCTCGGGGACTCAAATACGCAATGAGCAGTTCTTC
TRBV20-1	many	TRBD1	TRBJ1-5	CSAGTGTANQPQHF	TGCAGTGCTGGGACCGGGACAGCCAATCAGCCCCAGCATTTT
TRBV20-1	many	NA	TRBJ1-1	CSARKDKNTEAFF	TGCAGTGCTCGGAAGGACAAGAACACTGAAGCTTTCTTT
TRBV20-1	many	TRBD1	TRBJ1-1	CSATRGRRTEAFF	TGCAGTGCAACCAGGGGGCGTCGGACTGAAGCTTTCTTT
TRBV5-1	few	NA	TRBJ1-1	CGSGKSNTEAFF	TGCGGCAGCGGGAAGTCGAACACTGAAGCTTTCTTT
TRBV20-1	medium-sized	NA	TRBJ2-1	CSARRPNEQFF	TGCAGTGCTAGAAGGCCGAATGAGCAGTTCTTC
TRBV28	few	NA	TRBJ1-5	CASSLRAFNQPQHF	TGTGCCAGCAGTTTGAGGGCATTCAATCAGCCCCAGCATTTT
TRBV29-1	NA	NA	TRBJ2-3	CSVARQGSTDTQYF	TGCAGCGTTGCTCGGCAGGGCAGCACAGATACGCAGTATTTT
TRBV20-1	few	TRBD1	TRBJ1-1	CSAKGNRGSIMNTEAFF	TGCAGTGCTAAAGGAAACAGGGGATCGATTATGAACACTGAAGCTTTCTTT
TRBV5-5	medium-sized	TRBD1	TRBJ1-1	CASSLTGGVTEAFF	TGTGCCAGCAGCTTGACAGGGGGCGTCACTGAAGCTTTCTTT
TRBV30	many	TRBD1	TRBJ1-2	CAWSRDSRDYGYTF	TGTGCCTGGAGTCGGGACAGCAGGGACTATGGCTACACCTTC
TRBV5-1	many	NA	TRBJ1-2	CASSFARTVDNGYTF	TGCGCCAGCAGCTTCGCCCGGACAGTGGACAATGGCTACACCTTC
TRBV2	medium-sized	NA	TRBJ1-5	CASSGGTDNQPQHF	TGTGCCAGCAGTGGCGGCACGGACAATCAGCCCCAGCATTTT
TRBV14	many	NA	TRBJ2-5	CASSFRLTWGQETQYF	TGTGCCAGCAGCTTCCGACTCACTTGGGGCCAAGAGACCCAGTACTTC
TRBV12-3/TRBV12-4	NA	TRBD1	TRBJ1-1	CASSQDREAFF	TGTGCCAGCAGTCAGGACAGGGAAGCTTTCTTT
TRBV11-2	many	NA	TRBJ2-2	CASSIQGGGELFF	TGTGCCAGCAGCATACAGGGTGGCGGGGAGCTGTTTTTT
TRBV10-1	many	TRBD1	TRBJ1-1	CASSENRGPAFF	TGCGCCAGCAGTGAGAACAGGGGGCCAGCTTTCTTT
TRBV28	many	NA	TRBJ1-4	CASSPPLRYEKLFF	TGTGCCAGCAGTCCCCCCCTGCGTTATGAAAAACTGTTTTTT
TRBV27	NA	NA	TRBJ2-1	CASSPTKEVVNEQFF	TGTGCCAGCAGTCCTACTAAGGAGGTAGTTAATGAGCAGTTCTTC
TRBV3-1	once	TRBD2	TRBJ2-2	CASSQDGTSGTGELFF	TGTGCCAGCAGCCAAGATGGGACTAGTGGGACCGGGGAGCTGTTTTTT
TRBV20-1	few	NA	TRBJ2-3	CSARDPVLSTDTQYF	TGCAGTGCTAGAGACCCGGTACTTAGCACAGATACGCAGTATTTT
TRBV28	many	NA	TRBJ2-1	CASTPQGGRNNEQFF	TGTGCCAGCACTCCCCAGGGGGGGCGAAACAATGAGCAGTTCTTC
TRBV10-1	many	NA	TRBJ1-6	CASSDVRANSPLHF	TGCGCCAGCAGTGATGTCAGGGCAAATTCACCCCTCCACTTT
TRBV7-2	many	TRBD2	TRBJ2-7	CASSFGTSATYEQYF	TGTGCCAGCAGCTTCGGGACTAGCGCGACCTACGAGCAGTACTTC
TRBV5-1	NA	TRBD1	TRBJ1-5	CASSLEGQGGQPQHF	TGCGCCAGCAGCTTGGAGGGACAGGGGGGACAGCCCCAGCATTTT
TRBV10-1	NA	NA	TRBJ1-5	CASSESRNQPQHF	TGCGCCAGCAGTGAGTCGCGGAATCAGCCCCAGCATTTT
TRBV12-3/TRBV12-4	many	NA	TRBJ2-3	CASSLEGGTDTQYF	TGTGCCAGCAGTTTAGAGGGGGGCACAGATACGCAGTATTTT
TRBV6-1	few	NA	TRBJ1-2	CASSEFGSLKGYTF	TGTGCCAGCAGTGAATTCGGCAGTCTTAAAGGCTACACCTTC
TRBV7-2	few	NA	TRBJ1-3	CASSLERAGLLSENTIYF	TGTGCCAGCAGCTTAGAACGGGCAGGCCTCCTCTCTGAAAACACCATATATTTT
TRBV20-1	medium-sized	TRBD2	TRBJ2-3	CSASQRGDSTDTQYF	TGCAGTGCTAGCCAGCGGGGGGATAGCACAGATACGCAGTATTTT
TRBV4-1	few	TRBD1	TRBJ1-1	CASSQGQTGYTEAFF	TGCGCCAGCAGCCAAGGCCAGACAGGGTACACTGAAGCTTTCTTT
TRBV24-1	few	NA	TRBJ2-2	CATSEVNTGELFF	TGTGCCACCAGTGAGGTCAACACCGGGGAGCTGTTTTTT
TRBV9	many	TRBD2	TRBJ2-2	CASSSAPGTSATGELFF	TGTGCCAGCAGTTCGGCCCCCGGGACTAGCGCCACCGGGGAGCTGTTTTTT
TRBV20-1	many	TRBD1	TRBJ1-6	CSARSQGAYSPLHF	TGCAGTGCTAGATCACAGGGGGCCTACTCACCCCTCCACTTT
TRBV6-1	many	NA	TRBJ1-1	CAIIGGAWTEAFF	TGTGCCATCATTGGGGGCGCCTGGACTGAAGCTTTCTTT